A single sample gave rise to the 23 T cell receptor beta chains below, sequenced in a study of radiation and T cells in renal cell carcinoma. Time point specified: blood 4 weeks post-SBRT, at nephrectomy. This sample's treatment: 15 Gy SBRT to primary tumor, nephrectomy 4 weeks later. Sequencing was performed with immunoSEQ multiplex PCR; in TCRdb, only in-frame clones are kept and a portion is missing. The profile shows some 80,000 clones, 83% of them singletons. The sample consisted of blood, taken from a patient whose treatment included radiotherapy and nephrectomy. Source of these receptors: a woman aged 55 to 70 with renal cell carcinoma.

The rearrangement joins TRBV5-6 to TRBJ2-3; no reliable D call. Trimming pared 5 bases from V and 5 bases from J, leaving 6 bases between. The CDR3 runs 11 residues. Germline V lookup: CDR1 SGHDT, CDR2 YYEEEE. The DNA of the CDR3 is TGTGCCAGCAGTTTCGAAGATACGCAGTATTTT. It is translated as CASSFEDTQYF.

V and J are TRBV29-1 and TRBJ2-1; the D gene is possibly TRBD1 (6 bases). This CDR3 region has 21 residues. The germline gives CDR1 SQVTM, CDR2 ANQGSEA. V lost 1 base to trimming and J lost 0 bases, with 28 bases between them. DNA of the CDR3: TGCAGCGTTGAAGGAGAATACCAGGGGCTCTCGTCACACCGCTCCTACAATGAGCAGTTCTTC. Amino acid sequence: CSVEGEYQGLSSHRSYNEQFF.

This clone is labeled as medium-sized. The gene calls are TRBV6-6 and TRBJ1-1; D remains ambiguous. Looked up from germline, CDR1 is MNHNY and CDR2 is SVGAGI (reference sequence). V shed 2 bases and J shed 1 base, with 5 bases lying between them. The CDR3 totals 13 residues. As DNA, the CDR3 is TGTGCCAGCAGTTACACAAGGAACACTGAAGCTTTCTTT. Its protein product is CASSYTRNTEAFF.

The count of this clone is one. The CDR3 DNA reads TGTGCCAGCAGCGTAGATCCAGGGTCGAAGGGCAATGAGCAGTTCTTC. Its protein product is CASSVDPGSKGNEQFF. This rearrangement joins TRBV9 to TRBJ2-1; a possible D gene is TRBD1 (5 bases). Trimming took off 0 bases at V and 6 bases at J, with 16 bases between the two ends. The CDR3 spans 16 residues. The germline V gene encodes CDR1 SGDLS and CDR2 YYNGEE. Complete variable domain (other parts from reference TRBV9 and TRBJ2-1): DSGVTQTPKHLITATGQRVTLRCSPRSGDLSVYWYQQSLDQGLQFLIQYYNGEERAKGNILERFSAQQFPDLHSELNLSSLELGDSALYFCASSVDPGSKGNEQFFGPGTRLTVL.

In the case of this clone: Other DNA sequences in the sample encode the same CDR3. Here the CDR3 DNA reads TGCGCCAGCAGCTTGGGACAAGCGAACACTGAAGCTTTCTTT. As protein: CASSLGQANTEAFF. J is TRBJ1-1 and V is TRBV5-1; D is uncertain. The V gene's germline CDR1 is SGHRS and CDR2 YFSETQ. Trimming left V 0 bases short and J 1 base short, with 7 bases between. The CDR3 sequence is 14 residues long.

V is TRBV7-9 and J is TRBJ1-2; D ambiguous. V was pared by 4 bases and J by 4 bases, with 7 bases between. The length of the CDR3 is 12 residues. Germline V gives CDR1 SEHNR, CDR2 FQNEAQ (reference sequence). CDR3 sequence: CASSSGGYGYTF. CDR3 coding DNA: TGTGCCAGCAGCTCCGGCGGCTATGGCTACACCTTC.

The CDR3 DNA sequence: TGTGCCAGCAGTCCGTATACAGGGTTCACTGAAGCTTTCTTT. Its translation is CASSPYTGFTEAFF. This chain links TRBV27 with TRBJ1-1; D is possibly TRBD1 (6 bases). Germline CDR1 and CDR2: MNHEY and SMNVEV (reference sequence). This CDR3 has 14 amino acids. V gave up 5 bases and J gave up 4 bases, with 14 bases separating them.

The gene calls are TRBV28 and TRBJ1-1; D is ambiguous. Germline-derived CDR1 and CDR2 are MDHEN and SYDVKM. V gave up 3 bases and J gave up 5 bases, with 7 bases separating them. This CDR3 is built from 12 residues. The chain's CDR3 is CASSLARTEAFF. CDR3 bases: TGTGCCAGCAGTTTGGCCCGAACTGAAGCTTTCTTT.

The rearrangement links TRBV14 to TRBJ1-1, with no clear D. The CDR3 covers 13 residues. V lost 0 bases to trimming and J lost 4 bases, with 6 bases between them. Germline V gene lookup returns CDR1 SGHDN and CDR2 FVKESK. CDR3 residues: CASSQDLGTEAFF. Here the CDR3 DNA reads TGTGCCAGCAGCCAAGACCTCGGCACTGAAGCTTTCTTT.

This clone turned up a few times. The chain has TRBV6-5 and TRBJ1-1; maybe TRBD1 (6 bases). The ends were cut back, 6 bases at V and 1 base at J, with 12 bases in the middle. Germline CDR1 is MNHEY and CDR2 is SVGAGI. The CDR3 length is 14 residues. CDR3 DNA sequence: TGTGCCAGCAGGGGGGACATTAAGAACACTGAAGCTTTCTTT. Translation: CASRGDIKNTEAFF.

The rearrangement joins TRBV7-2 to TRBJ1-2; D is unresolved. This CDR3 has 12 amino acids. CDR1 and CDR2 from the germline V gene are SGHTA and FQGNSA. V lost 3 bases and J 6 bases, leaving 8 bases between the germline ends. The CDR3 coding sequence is TGTGCCAGCAGCTTTTTAGGGAATGGCTACACCTTC. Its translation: CASSFLGNGYTF.

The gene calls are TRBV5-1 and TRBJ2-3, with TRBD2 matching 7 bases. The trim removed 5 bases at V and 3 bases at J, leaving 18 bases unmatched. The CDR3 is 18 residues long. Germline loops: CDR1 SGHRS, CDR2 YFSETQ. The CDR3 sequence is CASRQIFGGDERTDTQYF. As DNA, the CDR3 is TGCGCCAGCAGGCAAATTTTTGGGGGGGATGAAAGGACAGATACGCAGTATTTT.

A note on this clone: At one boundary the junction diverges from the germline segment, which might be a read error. The CDR3 DNA sequence: TGCGCCAGCAGCCAAGACAGGTCAGCAATCTACGAGCAGTACTTC. This gives the protein CASSQDRSAIYEQYF. The V and J genes are TRBV5-4 and TRBJ2-7, with D perhaps matching TRBD1 (6 bases). The CDR3 spans 15 residues. From germline, CDR1 is SGHNT and CDR2 YYREEE (reference sequence).

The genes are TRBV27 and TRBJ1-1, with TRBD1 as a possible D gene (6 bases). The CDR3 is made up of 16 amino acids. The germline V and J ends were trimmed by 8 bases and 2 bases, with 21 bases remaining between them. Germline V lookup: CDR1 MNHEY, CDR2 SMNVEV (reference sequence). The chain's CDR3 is CASSPWGPRVNTEAFF. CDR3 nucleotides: TGTGCCAGCTCCCCATGGGGGCCGAGGGTCAACACTGAAGCTTTCTTT.

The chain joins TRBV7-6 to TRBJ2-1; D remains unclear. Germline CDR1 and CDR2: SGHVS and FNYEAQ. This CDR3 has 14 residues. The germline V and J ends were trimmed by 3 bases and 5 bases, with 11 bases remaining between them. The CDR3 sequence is CASSLAGSHNEQFF. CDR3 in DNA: TGTGCCAGCAGCTTGGCAGGCAGCCACAATGAGCAGTTCTTC.

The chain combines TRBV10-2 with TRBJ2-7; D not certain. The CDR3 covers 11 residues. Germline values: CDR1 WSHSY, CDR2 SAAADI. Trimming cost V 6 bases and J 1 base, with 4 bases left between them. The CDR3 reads CASRSSYEQYF. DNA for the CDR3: TGCGCCAGCAGGAGTTCCTACGAGCAGTACTTC.

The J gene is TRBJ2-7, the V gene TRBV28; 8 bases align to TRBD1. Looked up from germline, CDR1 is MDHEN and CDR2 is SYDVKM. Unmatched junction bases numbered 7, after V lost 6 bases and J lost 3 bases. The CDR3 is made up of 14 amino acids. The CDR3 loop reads CASSPTGARYEQYF. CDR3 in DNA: TGTGCCAGCAGCCCGACAGGGGCCCGCTACGAGCAGTACTTC.

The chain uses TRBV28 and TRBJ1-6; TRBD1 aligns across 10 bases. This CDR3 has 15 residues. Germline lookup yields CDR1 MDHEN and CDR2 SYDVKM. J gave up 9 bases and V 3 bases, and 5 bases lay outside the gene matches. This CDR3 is CASSFSGTGASPLHF. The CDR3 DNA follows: TGTGCCAGCAGTTTCTCCGGGACAGGGGCTTCACCCCTCCACTTT.

CDR3 region: CASSLDREGSYNEQFF. The CDR3 bases are TGCGCCAGCAGCTTGGACCGTGAGGGGTCCTACAATGAGCAGTTCTTC. The genes are TRBV5-1 and TRBJ2-1; D possibly uses TRBD1 or TRBD2 (5 bases each). V was cut by 0 bases and J by 1 base, with 11 bases left in between. The germline gives CDR1 SGHRS, CDR2 YFSETQ. This CDR3 is built from 16 residues.

The CDR3 DNA follows: TGTGCCAGCAGTGACCAGACAGGCATCACAGATACGCAGTATTTT. Protein product: CASSDQTGITDTQYF. The chain recombines TRBV6-1 with TRBJ2-3; D perhaps matches TRBD1 (6 bases). Germline V CDR1 and CDR2: MNHNS, SASEGT. This CDR3 has 15 amino acids. V was shortened by 3 bases and J by 2 bases, with 12 bases between the two germline ends.

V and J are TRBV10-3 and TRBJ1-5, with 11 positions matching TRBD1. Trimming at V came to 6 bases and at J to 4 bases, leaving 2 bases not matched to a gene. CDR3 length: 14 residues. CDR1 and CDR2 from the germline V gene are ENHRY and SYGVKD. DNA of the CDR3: TGTGCCATCAGCCGGGACAGGGGGAATCAGCCCCAGCATTTT. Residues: CAISRDRGNQPQHF.

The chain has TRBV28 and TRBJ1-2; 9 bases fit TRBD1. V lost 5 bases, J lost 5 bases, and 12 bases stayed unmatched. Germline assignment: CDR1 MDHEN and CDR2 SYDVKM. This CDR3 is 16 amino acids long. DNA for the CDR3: TGTGCCAGCAGTCTTCCGGGACAGGGATTCCCTTATGGCTACACCTTC. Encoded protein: CASSLPGQGFPYGYTF.

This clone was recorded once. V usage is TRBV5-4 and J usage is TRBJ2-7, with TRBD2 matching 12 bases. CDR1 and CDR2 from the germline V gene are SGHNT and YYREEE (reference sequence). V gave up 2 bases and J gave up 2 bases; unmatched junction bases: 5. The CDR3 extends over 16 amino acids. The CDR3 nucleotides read TGTGCCAGCAGCTTAGGTCTAGCGGGAGGGGCCTACGAGCAGTACTTC. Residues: CASSLGLAGGAYEQYF.